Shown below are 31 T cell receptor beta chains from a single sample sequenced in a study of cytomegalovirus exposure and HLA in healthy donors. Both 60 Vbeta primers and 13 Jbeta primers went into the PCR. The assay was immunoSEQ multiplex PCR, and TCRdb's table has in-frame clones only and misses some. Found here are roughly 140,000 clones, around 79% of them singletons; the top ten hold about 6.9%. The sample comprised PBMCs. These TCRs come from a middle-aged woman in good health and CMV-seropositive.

The CDR3, as DNA: TGTGCCAGCAGCTTAGAATTTGGGGCTAAGAACACTGAAGCTTTCTTT. This translates into CASSLEFGAKNTEAFF. The chain employs TRBV11-2 and TRBJ1-1, with D possibly being TRBD1 (5 bases). Germline lookup yields CDR1 SGHAT and CDR2 FQNNGV. V was clipped by 0 bases and J by 1 base, with 12 bases between them. The CDR3 sequence is 16 residues long.

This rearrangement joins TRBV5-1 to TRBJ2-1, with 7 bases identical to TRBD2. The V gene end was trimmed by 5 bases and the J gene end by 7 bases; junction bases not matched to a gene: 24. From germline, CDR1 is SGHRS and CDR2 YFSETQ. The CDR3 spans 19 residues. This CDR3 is CASRRRAGTTIPPTNEQFF. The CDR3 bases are TGCGCCAGCAGACGTAGAGCCGGGACTACGATCCCCCCTACAAATGAGCAGTTCTTC.

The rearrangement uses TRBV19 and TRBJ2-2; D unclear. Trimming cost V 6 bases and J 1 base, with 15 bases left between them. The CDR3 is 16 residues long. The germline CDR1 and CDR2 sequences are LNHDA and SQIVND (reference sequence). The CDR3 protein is CASSTRLRLNTGELFF. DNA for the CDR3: TGTGCCAGTAGCACCCGGCTGCGGTTGAACACCGGGGAGCTGTTTTTT.

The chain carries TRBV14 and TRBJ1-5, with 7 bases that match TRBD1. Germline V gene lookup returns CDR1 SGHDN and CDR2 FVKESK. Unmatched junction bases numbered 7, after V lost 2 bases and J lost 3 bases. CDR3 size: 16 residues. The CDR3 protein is CASSQLRQGHNQPQHF. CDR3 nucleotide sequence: TGTGCCAGCAGCCAATTGAGACAGGGACACAATCAGCCCCAGCATTTT.

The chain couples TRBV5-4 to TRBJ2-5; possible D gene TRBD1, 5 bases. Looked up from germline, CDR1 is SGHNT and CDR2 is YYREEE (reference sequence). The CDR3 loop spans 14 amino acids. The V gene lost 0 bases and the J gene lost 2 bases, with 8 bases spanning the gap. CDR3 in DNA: TGTGCCAGCAGCTTGGTGGGGCAACAAGAGACCCAGTACTTC. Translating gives CASSLVGQQETQYF.

CDR3 nucleotide sequence: TGTGCCAGCTCACCACCTAGCGGGGGGGGCAAAAACATTCAGTACTTC. The encoded protein is CASSPPSGGGKNIQYF. The chain is built from TRBV18 and TRBJ2-4, with 11 bases aligning to TRBD2. The V segment lost 0 bases and the J segment 3 bases; nucleotides outside the gene matches: 1. The CDR3 consists of 16 residues. Germline V CDR1 and CDR2: KGHSH, LQKENI.

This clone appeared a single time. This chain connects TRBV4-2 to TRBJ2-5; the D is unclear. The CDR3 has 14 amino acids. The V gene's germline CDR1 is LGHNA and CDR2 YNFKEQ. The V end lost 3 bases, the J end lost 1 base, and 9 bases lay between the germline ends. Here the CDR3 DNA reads TGTGCCAGCAGCCAGGAGATCCTCCAAGAGACCCAGTACTTC. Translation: CASSQEILQETQYF.

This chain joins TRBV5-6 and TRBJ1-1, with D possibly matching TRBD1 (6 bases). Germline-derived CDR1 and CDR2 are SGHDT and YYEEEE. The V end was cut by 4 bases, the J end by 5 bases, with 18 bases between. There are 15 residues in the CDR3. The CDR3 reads CASSRYDRLETEAFF. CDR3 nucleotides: TGTGCCAGCAGCCGCTACGACAGGCTTGAGACTGAAGCTTTCTTT.

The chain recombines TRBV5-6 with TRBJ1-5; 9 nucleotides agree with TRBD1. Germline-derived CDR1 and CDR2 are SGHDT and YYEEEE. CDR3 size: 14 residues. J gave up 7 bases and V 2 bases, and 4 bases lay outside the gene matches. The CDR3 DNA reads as TGTGCCAGCAGCTTAGGACAGGGGACGCAGCCCCAGCATTTT. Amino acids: CASSLGQGTQPQHF. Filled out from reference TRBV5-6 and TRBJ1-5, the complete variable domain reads DAGVTQSPTHLIKTRGQQVTLRCSPKSGHDTVSWYQQALGQGPQFIFQYYEEEERQRGNFPDRFSGHQFPNYSSELNVNALLLGDSALYLCASSLGQGTQPQHFGDGTRLSIL.

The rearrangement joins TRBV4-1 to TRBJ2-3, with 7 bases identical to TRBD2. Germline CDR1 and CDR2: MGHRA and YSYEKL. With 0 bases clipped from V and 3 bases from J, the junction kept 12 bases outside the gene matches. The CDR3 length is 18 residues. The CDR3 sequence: CASSQDPVVGGVTDTQYF. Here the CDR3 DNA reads TGCGCCAGCAGCCAAGATCCGGTTGTGGGGGGGGTTACAGATACGCAGTATTTT.

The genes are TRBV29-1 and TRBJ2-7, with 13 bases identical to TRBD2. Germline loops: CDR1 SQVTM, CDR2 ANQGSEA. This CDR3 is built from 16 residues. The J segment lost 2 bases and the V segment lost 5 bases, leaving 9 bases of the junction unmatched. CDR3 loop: CSVHPGLAGTPYEQYF. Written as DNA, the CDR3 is TGCAGCGTTCACCCGGGACTAGCGGGGACCCCCTACGAGCAGTACTTC.

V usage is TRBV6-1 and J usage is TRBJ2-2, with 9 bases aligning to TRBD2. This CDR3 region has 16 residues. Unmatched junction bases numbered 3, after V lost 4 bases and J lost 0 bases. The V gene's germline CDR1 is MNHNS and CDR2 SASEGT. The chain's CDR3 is CASSGLAGPNTGELFF. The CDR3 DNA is TGTGCCAGCAGTGGGCTAGCGGGACCGAACACCGGGGAGCTGTTTTTT.

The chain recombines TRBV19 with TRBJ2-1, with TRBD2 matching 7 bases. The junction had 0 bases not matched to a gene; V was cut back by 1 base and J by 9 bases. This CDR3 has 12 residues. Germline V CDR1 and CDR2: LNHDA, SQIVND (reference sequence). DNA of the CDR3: TGTGCCAGTAGTATAGGGGGGGGTGAGCAGTTCTTC. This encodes CASSIGGGEQFF.

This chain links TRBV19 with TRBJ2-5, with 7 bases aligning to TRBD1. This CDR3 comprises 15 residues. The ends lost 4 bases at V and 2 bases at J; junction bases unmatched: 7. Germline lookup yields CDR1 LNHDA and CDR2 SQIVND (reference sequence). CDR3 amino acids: CASSTAGTAQETQYF. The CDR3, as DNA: TGTGCCAGTAGTACAGCCGGGACAGCTCAAGAGACCCAGTACTTC. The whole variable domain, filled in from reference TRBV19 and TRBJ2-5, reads DGGITQSPKYLFRKEGQNVTLSCEQNLNHDAMYWYRQDPGQGLRLIYYSQIVNDFQKGDIAEGYSVSREKKESFPLTVTSAQKNPTAFYLCASSTAGTAQETQYFGPGTRLLVL.

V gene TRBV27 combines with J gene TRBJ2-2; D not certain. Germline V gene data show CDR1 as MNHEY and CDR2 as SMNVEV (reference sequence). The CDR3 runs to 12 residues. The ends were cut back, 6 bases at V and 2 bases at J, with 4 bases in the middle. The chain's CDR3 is CASSFNTGELFF. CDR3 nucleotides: TGTGCCAGCAGCTTTAACACCGGGGAGCTGTTTTTT.

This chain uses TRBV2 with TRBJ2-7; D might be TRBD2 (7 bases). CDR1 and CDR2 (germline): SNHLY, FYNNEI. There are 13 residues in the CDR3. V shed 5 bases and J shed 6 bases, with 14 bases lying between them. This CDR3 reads CASSKGGEVEQYF. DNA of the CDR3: TGTGCCAGCAGTAAAGGGGGGGAGGTCGAGCAGTACTTC.

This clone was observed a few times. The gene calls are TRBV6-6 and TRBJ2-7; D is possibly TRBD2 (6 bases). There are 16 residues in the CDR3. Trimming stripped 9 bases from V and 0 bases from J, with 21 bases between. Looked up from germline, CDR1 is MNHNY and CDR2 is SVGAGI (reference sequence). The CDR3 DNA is TGTGCCAGAGAGCAGCTAGGCGGGGATAGCTCCTACGAGCAGTACTTC. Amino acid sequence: CAREQLGGDSSYEQYF.

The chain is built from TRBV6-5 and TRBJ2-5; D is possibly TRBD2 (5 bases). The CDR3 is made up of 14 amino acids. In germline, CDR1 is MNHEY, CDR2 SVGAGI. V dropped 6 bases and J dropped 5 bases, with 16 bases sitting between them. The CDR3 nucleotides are TGTGCCAGCAGCCGCATCGGCAGAGGGGAGACCCAGTACTTC. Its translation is CASSRIGRGETQYF.

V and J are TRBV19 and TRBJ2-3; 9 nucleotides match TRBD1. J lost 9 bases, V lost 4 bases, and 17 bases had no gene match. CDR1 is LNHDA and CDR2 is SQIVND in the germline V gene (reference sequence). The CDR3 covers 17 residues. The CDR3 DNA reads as TGTGCCAGTAGTACATCGGACAGGGGACGACGAGGGGAAACGCAGTATTTT. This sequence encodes CASSTSDRGRRGETQYF.

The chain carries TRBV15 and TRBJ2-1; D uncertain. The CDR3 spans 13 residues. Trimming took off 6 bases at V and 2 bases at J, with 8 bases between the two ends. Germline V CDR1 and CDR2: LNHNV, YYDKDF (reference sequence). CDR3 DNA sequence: TGTGCCACCAGATTTGAGACCTACAATGAGCAGTTCTTC. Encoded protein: CATRFETYNEQFF.

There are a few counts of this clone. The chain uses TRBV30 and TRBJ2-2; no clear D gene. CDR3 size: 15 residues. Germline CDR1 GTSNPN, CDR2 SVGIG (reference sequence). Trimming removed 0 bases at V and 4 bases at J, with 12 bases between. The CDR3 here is CAWSVLVAATGELFF. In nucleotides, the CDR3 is TGTGCCTGGAGTGTACTTGTAGCAGCCACCGGGGAGCTGTTTTTT.

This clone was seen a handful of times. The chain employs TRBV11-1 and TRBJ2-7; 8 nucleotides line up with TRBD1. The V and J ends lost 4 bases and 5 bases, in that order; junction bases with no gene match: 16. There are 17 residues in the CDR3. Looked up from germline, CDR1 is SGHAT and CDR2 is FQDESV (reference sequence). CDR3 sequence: CASSSQHTGTGYHEQYF. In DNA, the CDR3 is TGTGCCAGCAGCTCCCAACATACCGGGACAGGCTACCACGAGCAGTACTTC. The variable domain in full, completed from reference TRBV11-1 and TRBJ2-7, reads EAEVAQSPRYKITEKSQAVAFWCDPISGHATLYWYRQILGQGPELLVQFQDESVVDDSQLPKDRFSAERLKGVDSTLKIQPAELGDSAMYLCASSSQHTGTGYHEQYFGPGTRLTVT.

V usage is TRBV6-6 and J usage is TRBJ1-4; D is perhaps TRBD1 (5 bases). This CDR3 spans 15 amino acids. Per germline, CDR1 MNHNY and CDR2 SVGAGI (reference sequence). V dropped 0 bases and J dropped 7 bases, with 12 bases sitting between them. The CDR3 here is CASSYSSGAGEKLFF. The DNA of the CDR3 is TGTGCCAGCAGTTACTCGAGCGGGGCAGGTGAAAAACTGTTTTTT.

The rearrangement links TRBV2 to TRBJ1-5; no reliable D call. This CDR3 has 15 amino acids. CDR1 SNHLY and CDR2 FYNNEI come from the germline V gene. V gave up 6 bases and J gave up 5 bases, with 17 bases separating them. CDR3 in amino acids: CASRTGSVGDQPQHF. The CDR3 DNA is TGTGCCAGCAGGACGGGCTCCGTCGGGGATCAGCCCCAGCATTTT. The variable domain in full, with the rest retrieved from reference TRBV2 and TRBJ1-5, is EPEVTQTPSHQVTQMGQEVILRCVPISNHLYFYWYRQILGQKVEFLVSFYNNEISEKSEIFDDQFSVERPDGSNFTLKIRSTKLEDSAMYFCASRTGSVGDQPQHFGDGTRLSIL.

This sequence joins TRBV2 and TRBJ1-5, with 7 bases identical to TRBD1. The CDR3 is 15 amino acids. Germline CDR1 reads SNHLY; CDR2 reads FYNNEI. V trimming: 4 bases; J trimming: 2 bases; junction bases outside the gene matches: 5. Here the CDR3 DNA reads TGTGCCAGCAGTGTAGGAGGGGGCGGCAATCAGCCCCAGCATTTT. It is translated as CASSVGGGGNQPQHF.

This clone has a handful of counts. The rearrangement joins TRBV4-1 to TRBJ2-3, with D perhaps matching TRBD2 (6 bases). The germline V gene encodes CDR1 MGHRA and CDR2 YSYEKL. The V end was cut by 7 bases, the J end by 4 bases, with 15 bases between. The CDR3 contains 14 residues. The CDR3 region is CASTSKEGSDTQYF. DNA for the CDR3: TGCGCCAGCACCTCAAAGGAGGGGTCAGATACGCAGTATTTT.

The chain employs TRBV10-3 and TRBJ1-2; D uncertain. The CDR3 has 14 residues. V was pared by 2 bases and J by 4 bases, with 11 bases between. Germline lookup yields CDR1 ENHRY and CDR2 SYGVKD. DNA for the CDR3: TGTGCCATCAGTGAGAACAGCCTCTCCTATGGCTACACCTTC. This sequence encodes CAISENSLSYGYTF.

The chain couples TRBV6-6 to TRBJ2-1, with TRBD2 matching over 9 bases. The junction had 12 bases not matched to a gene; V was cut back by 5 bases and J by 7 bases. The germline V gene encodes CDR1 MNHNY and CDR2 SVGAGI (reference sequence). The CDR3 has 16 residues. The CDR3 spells CASSQSPLAGFNEQFF. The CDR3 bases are TGTGCCAGCAGTCAAAGCCCCCTAGCGGGGTTTAATGAGCAGTTCTTC.

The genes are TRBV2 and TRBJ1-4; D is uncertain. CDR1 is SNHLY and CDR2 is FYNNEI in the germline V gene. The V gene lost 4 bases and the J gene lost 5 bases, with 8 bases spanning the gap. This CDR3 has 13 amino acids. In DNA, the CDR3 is TGTGCCAGCAGTGGGCAGAAAAATGAAAAACTGTTTTTT. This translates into CASSGQKNEKLFF.

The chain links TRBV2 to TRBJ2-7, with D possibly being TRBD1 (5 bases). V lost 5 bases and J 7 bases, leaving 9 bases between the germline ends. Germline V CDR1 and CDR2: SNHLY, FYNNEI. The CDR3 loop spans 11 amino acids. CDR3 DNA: TGTGCCAGCAGTCAGGGCTGGGAGCAGTACTTC. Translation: CASSQGWEQYF.

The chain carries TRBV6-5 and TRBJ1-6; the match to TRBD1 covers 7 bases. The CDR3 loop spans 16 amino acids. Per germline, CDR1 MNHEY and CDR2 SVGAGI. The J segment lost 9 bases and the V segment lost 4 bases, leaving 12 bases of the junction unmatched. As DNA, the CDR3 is TGTGCCAGCAGTTCCTCCGACAGGGTAGACAGTTCACCCCTCCACTTT. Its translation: CASSSSDRVDSSPLHF.